The rows below give T cell receptor beta chains drawn from one sample of a study of blood T cells in healthy people across ages. Each CDR3 protein gets one entry after TCRdb re-called the 5' RACE reads with MiXCR. The sample shows approximately 700,000 distinct CDR3 sequences, about 32% of them seen only once. Material: blood. The receptors shown here come from a woman of 80 years or more in good health. The CDR3 runs from the conserved cysteine through the conserved F or W. The D gene is left open where the match is weak. Expanded clones are given a class, and other clones once, few, many or no size at all.

many,NA,TRBJ1-2,TRBV4-1,TGCGCCAGCAGCCAATTGTCACTAGACTATGGCTACACCTTC,CASSQLSLDYGYTF
few,NA,TRBJ1-1,TRBV27,TGTGCCAGCAGTTTAAGTAGGCTCACTGAAGCTTTCTTT,CASSLSRLTEAFF
NA,NA,TRBJ1-1,TRBV5-1,TGCGCCAGCAGCATGGCGGCGACAGCGAATATGAACACTGAAGCTTTCTTT,CASSMAATANMNTEAFF
once,NA,TRBJ2-3,TRBV24-1,TGTGCCACCTCTAGCGAGGGAGCCACAGATACGCAGTATTTT,CATSSEGATDTQYF
few,NA,TRBJ1-1,TRBV4-2,TGTGCCAGCAGCCAAGATGTGGTCCTCGGACAGTTGGGTGAAGCTTTCTTT,CASSQDVVLGQLGEAFF
NA,NA,TRBJ1-5,TRBV18,TGTGCCAGCTCACCCGAGACACTTAGCAATCAGCCCCAGCATTTT,CASSPETLSNQPQHF
many,TRBD1,TRBJ1-1,TRBV12-3/TRBV12-4,TGTGCCAGCAGTTTAGTTCAGGGGGCGCTATCCACTGAAGCTTTCTTT,CASSLVQGALSTEAFF
NA,NA,TRBJ1-5,TRBV2,TGTGCCAGCAGTGGGGCTGGGAACTGGGAGCCCCAGCATTTT,CASSGAGNWEPQHF
NA,NA,TRBJ1-1,TRBV30,TGTGCCTGGAGGGAGTTGAGTGTCGCTGAAGCTTTCTTT,CAWRELSVAEAFF
NA,TRBD1,TRBJ2-5,TRBV2,TGTGCCAGCAGCCGGGGACAGCCAAAAGAGACCCAGTACTTC,CASSRGQPKETQYF
few,TRBD1,TRBJ1-2,TRBV2,TGTGCCAGCAGGGTGGACAGGGCCAGCTATGGCTACACCTTC,CASRVDRASYGYTF
NA,NA,TRBJ2-3,TRBV5-1,TGCGCCAGCAGCCCCCGGGACACTCGCACAGATACGCAGTATTTT,CASSPRDTRTDTQYF
NA,NA,TRBJ1-5,TRBV30,TGTGCCTGGAGTGATACGGAACAGCCCCAGCATTTT,CAWSDTEQPQHF
many,NA,TRBJ2-1,TRBV7-2,TGTGCCAGCAGCTTAAACCAGGTCGGTGAGCAGTTCTTC,CASSLNQVGEQFF
NA,TRBD2,TRBJ2-1,TRBV18,TGTGCCAGCTCACCTCTCGGGGGGGCCGGCAATGAGCAGTTCTTC,CASSPLGGAGNEQFF
NA,NA,TRBJ2-2,TRBV7-9,TGTGCCAGCAGAGGGCAGGGGCGGACCGGGGAGCTGTTTTTT,CASRGQGRTGELFF
many,NA,TRBJ2-7,TRBV20-1,TGCAGTGCTCCGCCCCCAGGCCCCTACGAGCAGTACTTC,CSAPPPGPYEQYF
NA,TRBD2,TRBJ2-5,TRBV7-8,TGTGCCAGCAACCCCCCTTTGGCGGGGGGGTTGGAAGAGACCCAGTACTTC,CASNPPLAGGLEETQYF
many,TRBD2,TRBJ2-1,TRBV20-1,TGCAGTGCGCCGAGACCACTAGCGGGGGGGTACAATGAGCAGTTCTTC,CSAPRPLAGGYNEQFF
NA,NA,TRBJ1-2,TRBV10-3,TGTGCCATCAGTGAGTCAAGATCGGGGGAGGGCGGCTACACCTTC,CAISESRSGEGGYTF
many,TRBD2,TRBJ2-5,TRBV7-9,TGTGCCAGCAGCTTACAGGGGCTAGCGGGGGCGTCAGAGACCCAGTACTTC,CASSLQGLAGASETQYF
NA,NA,TRBJ2-5,TRBV10-3,TGTGCCATCAGTGAGTCGACATCGGTGGAGTACTTC,CAISESTSVEYF
NA,TRBD1,TRBJ2-7,TRBV7-2,TGTGCCAGCAGCCTCACCGACAGGGGAACCTACGAGCAGTACTTC,CASSLTDRGTYEQYF
many,TRBD1,TRBJ1-2,TRBV18,TGTGCCAGCTCGGGTGCACAGGGGGGAGACTACACCTTC,CASSGAQGGDYTF
NA,TRBD2,TRBJ2-7,TRBV7-2,TGTGCCAGCAGCGACCTCCTAGCGGGGGCCTACGAGCAGTACTTC,CASSDLLAGAYEQYF
NA,NA,TRBJ1-3,TRBV29-1,TGCAGCGCCTTGGATGGAAACACCATATATTTT,CSALDGNTIYF
many,NA,TRBJ1-1,TRBV29-1,TGCAGCGTTGAAGATCGGGGTTGGATGAACACTGAAGCTTTCTTT,CSVEDRGWMNTEAFF
NA,TRBD1,TRBJ1-5,TRBV12-3/TRBV12-4,TGTGCCAGCAGTTCCCGGACAGGGCGGAATCAGCCCCAGCATTTT,CASSSRTGRNQPQHF
many,TRBD2,TRBJ2-3,TRBV10-3,TGTGCCATCAGTGAGGACCAGCGGGGGGGACAAGATACGCAGTATTTT,CAISEDQRGGQDTQYF
NA,TRBD1,TRBJ2-3,TRBV25-1,TGTGCCAGCAGTGAATACGACAGGGACGTAGATACGCAGTATTTT,CASSEYDRDVDTQYF
NA,NA,TRBJ1-1,TRBV6-2/TRBV6-3,TGTGCCACACAGGGTGGGTGGCCAGGGGCTGAAGCTTTCTTT,CATQGGWPGAEAFF
many,TRBD2,TRBJ2-7,TRBV7-2,TGTGCCAGCAGCGCGGCGGGGGTATCTTCCTACGAGCAGTACTTC,CASSAAGVSSYEQYF
many,NA,TRBJ2-5,TRBV6-2/TRBV6-3,TGTGCCAGCAGCCCGGACTTTGGAGAGACCCAGTACTTC,CASSPDFGETQYF
NA,TRBD1,TRBJ1-1,TRBV28,TGTGCCACCGAGCTAGGACAGGGAGGGAGGGCTTTCTTT,CATELGQGGRAFF
many,NA,TRBJ2-1,TRBV20-1,TGCAGTGCCCCCGCGGTGTACAATGAGCAGTTCTTC,CSAPAVYNEQFF
NA,TRBD1,TRBJ2-5,TRBV7-9,TGTGCCAGCAGCCTAGAGAGACAGGGACCTGGGACCCAGTACTTC,CASSLERQGPGTQYF
NA,TRBD1,TRBJ1-2,TRBV28,TGTGCCAGCATTACGACAGGGGGAGTCTATGGCTACACCTTC,CASITTGGVYGYTF
many,NA,TRBJ2-1,TRBV7-9,TGTGCCAGCAGCCCGGGACTCGGGGCAGTCAATGAGCAGTTCTTC,CASSPGLGAVNEQFF
once,NA,TRBJ1-5,TRBV7-2,TGTGCCAGCAGCGGTAAAGGGGATCAGCCCCAGCATTTT,CASSGKGDQPQHF
many,NA,TRBJ2-7,TRBV20-1,TGCAGTGCTAGTTGGGGCAACTCCTACGAGCAGTACTTC,CSASWGNSYEQYF